This note documents a single T cell receptor beta chain sequence. Positively selected by magnetic beads, CD4+ and CD8+ cells were purity-checked by flow cytometry. This entry is derived from a study of somatic mutations in cytotoxic T cells in rheumatoid arthritis. Study-wide context: Collection of patient blood (30 ml EDTA) took place right after diagnosis, before any treatment.

Deletions cut 5 bases from V and 8 bases from J, with 24 bases between. This CDR3 comprises 17 residues. CDR1 is MNHEY and CDR2 is SMNVEV in the germline V gene (reference sequence). Measured with immunoSEQ multiplex PCR; TCRdb has only the in-frame clones, and not every one. The sample lists about 15,000 clones; roughly 80% were seen once. The sequencing sample was made of CD8+ T cells sorted from blood. The V and J genes are TRBV27 and TRBJ1-4, with D hard to call. The sequence was collected from an adult with rheumatoid arthritis. The CDR3 DNA reads TGTGCCAGCAGTATCCTTCAACAGACGCCGGCACGGGAAAAACTGTTTTTT. Its translation: CASSILQQTPAREKLFF.